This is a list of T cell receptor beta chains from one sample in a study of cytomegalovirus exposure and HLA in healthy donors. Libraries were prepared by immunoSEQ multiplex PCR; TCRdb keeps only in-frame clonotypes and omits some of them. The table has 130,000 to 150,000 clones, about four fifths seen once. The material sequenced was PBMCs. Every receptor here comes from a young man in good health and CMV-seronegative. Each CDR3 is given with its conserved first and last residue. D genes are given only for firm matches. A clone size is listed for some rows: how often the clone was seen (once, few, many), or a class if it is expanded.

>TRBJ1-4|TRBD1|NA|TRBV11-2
CASSADQGVQNEKLFF
TGTGCCAGCAGCGCCGATCAGGGGGTTCAGAATGAAAAACTGTTTTTT
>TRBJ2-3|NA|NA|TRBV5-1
CASSLGQGGVDTQYF
TGCGCCAGCAGCTTGGGACAGGGCGGGGTAGATACGCAGTATTTT
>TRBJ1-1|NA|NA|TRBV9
CASSYGAEAFF
TGTGCCAGCAGCTACGGGGCTGAAGCTTTCTTT
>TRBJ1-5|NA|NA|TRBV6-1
CASSADRSNQPQHF
TGTGCCAGCAGCGCCGACAGAAGCAATCAGCCCCAGCATTTT
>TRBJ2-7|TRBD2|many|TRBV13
CASSPKVRLAVPYEQYF
TGTGCCAGCAGCCCTAAAGTAAGACTAGCGGTACCCTACGAGCAGTACTTC
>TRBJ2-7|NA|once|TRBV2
CASSQLTMGAFFEQYF
TGTGCCAGCAGCCAACTTACCATGGGGGCCTTTTTCGAGCAGTACTTC
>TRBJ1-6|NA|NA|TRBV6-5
CASSYSSEGSPLHF
TGTGCCAGCAGTTACTCGAGTGAGGGATCACCCCTCCACTTT
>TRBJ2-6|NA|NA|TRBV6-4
CASSPGPNVLTF
TGTGCCAGCAGTCCCGGTCCCAACGTCCTGACTTTC
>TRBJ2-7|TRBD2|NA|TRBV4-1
CASSHDTGTSRYEQYF
TGCGCCAGCAGCCATGACACCGGGACTAGCAGGTACGAGCAGTACTTC
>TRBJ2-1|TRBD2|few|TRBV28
CASSLNAVAGSHEQFF
TGTGCCAGCAGTTTAAATGCGGTAGCGGGATCTCATGAGCAGTTCTTC
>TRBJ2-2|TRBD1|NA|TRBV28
CASNAGGSGELFF
TGTGCCAGCAACGCAGGGGGCTCCGGGGAGCTGTTTTTT
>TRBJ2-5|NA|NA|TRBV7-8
CASSSEAPQETQYF
TGTGCCAGCAGCTCGGAGGCTCCACAAGAGACCCAGTACTTC
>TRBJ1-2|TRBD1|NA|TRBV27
CASSLQGGTFHGYTF
TGTGCCAGCAGTTTACAGGGGGGAACATTTCATGGCTACACCTTC
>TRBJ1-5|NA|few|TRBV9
CASSRLQGGEPQHF
TGTGCCAGCAGCCGATTACAGGGAGGGGAGCCCCAGCATTTT